Listed below are T cell receptor beta chains from one sample, sequenced in a study of shared clonotypes between healthy human individuals. TCRdb's table, derived via immunoSEQ multiplex PCR, lists solely in-frame clones and lacks some. Here the sample spans some 1 million clones, about 75% being singletons. The sample was memory CD4+ T cells sorted from blood. These receptors all come from a young man in good health. Each CDR3 is given with its conserved first and last residue. Fields, in order: V gene, CDR3 length, J gene, clone size, D gene, CDR3 protein, CDR3 DNA. A D gene is named only where the DNA matches it firmly. The size field is filled for only some rows; it gives once, few, many or a size class.

v_call: TRBV7-9
cdr3_length: 11
j_call: TRBJ2-7
clone_size: -
d_call: -
cdr3_aa: CASSLDHEQYF
cdr3_nt: TGTGCCAGCAGCTTAGACCACGAGCAGTACTTC

v_call: TRBV5-8
cdr3_length: 14
j_call: TRBJ1-1
clone_size: -
d_call: TRBD1
cdr3_aa: CASSPGQKGTEAFF
cdr3_nt: TGTGCCAGCAGCCCGGGACAGAAAGGCACTGAAGCTTTCTTT

v_call: TRBV4-3
cdr3_length: 14
j_call: TRBJ1-6
clone_size: -
d_call: -
cdr3_aa: CASSQGSSGSPLHF
cdr3_nt: TGCGCCAGCAGCCAAGGATCGAGTGGGTCACCCCTCCACTTT

v_call: TRBV7-2
cdr3_length: 15
j_call: TRBJ2-2
clone_size: -
d_call: -
cdr3_aa: CASSPFIGGTGELFF
cdr3_nt: TGTGCCAGCAGCCCCTTTATCGGGGGCACCGGGGAGCTGTTTTTT

v_call: TRBV12-5
cdr3_length: 17
j_call: TRBJ2-1
clone_size: -
d_call: TRBD2
cdr3_aa: CASGLFRTSGYYNEQFF
cdr3_nt: TGTGCTAGTGGTTTATTTAGGACTAGCGGATACTACAATGAGCAGTTCTTC

v_call: TRBV6-6
cdr3_length: 14
j_call: TRBJ1-5
clone_size: -
d_call: -
cdr3_aa: CASSPPGRGQPQHF
cdr3_nt: TGTGCCAGCAGTCCACCCGGGAGGGGGCAGCCCCAGCATTTT

v_call: TRBV2
cdr3_length: 12
j_call: TRBJ2-3
clone_size: -
d_call: TRBD1
cdr3_aa: CAIGQVQNTQYF
cdr3_nt: TGTGCCATCGGACAGGTACAGAATACGCAGTATTTT

v_call: TRBV7-2
cdr3_length: 15
j_call: TRBJ2-3
clone_size: -
d_call: -
cdr3_aa: CASSLVTLSTDTQYF
cdr3_nt: TGTGCCAGCAGCTTAGTAACCCTTAGCACAGATACGCAGTATTTT

v_call: TRBV19
cdr3_length: 15
j_call: TRBJ2-3
clone_size: few
d_call: -
cdr3_aa: CASSIEATRTDTQYF
cdr3_nt: TGTGCCAGTAGTATAGAGGCTACCCGCACAGATACGCAGTATTTT

v_call: TRBV6-1
cdr3_length: 13
j_call: TRBJ1-2
clone_size: -
d_call: TRBD1
cdr3_aa: CASSESGGGGYTF
cdr3_nt: TGTGCCAGCAGTGAATCAGGGGGCGGTGGCTACACCTTC

v_call: TRBV4-2
cdr3_length: 16
j_call: TRBJ1-1
clone_size: -
d_call: -
cdr3_aa: CASSQDVGGLNTEAFF
cdr3_nt: TGTGCCAGCAGCCAAGACGTCGGGGGACTGAACACTGAAGCTTTCTTT

v_call: TRBV11-2
cdr3_length: 15
j_call: TRBJ2-7
clone_size: -
d_call: -
cdr3_aa: CASSPTGTTLGEQYF
cdr3_nt: TGTGCCAGCAGCCCCACCGGGACGACTCTGGGGGAGCAGTACTTC

v_call: TRBV9
cdr3_length: 16
j_call: TRBJ2-7
clone_size: once
d_call: TRBD1
cdr3_aa: CATHPGTGAYSYEQYF
cdr3_nt: TGTGCCACACATCCCGGGACAGGGGCCTATTCCTACGAGCAGTACTTC

v_call: TRBV27
cdr3_length: 17
j_call: TRBJ1-5
clone_size: -
d_call: TRBD1
cdr3_aa: CASSPRTGGAYNQPQHF
cdr3_nt: TGTGCCAGCAGTCCCCGGACAGGGGGCGCATACAATCAGCCCCAGCATTTT

v_call: TRBV27
cdr3_length: 15
j_call: TRBJ2-7
clone_size: once
d_call: -
cdr3_aa: CASSSTGTHPYEQYF
cdr3_nt: TGTGCCAGCAGTTCGACCGGGACTCATCCCTACGAGCAGTACTTC

v_call: TRBV4-3
cdr3_length: 14
j_call: TRBJ1-2
clone_size: -
d_call: -
cdr3_aa: CASSQGNGRYGYTF
cdr3_nt: TGCGCCAGCAGCCAAGGGAACGGCCGCTATGGCTACACCTTC

v_call: TRBV4-3
cdr3_length: 14
j_call: TRBJ2-1
clone_size: -
d_call: -
cdr3_aa: CASSQGGSNNEQFF
cdr3_nt: TGCGCCAGCAGCCAGGGCGGGTCAAACAATGAGCAGTTCTTC

v_call: TRBV9
cdr3_length: 14
j_call: TRBJ2-7
clone_size: -
d_call: -
cdr3_aa: CASSVWGDAYEQYF
cdr3_nt: TGTGCCAGCAGCGTATGGGGGGACGCCTACGAGCAGTACTTC

v_call: TRBV10-3
cdr3_length: 14
j_call: TRBJ2-1
clone_size: once
d_call: -
cdr3_aa: CAISESLQYNEQFF
cdr3_nt: TGTGCCATCAGTGAAAGTCTTCAGTACAATGAGCAGTTCTTC

v_call: TRBV6-6
cdr3_length: 15
j_call: TRBJ2-3
clone_size: -
d_call: -
cdr3_aa: CASSQRLGGTDTQYF
cdr3_nt: TGTGCCAGCAGTCAGCGTTTGGGGGGCACGGATACGCAGTATTTT

v_call: TRBV9
cdr3_length: 16
j_call: TRBJ2-3
clone_size: few
d_call: -
cdr3_aa: CASSVALGGGADTQYF
cdr3_nt: TGTGCCAGCAGCGTAGCTTTAGGAGGGGGCGCAGATACGCAGTATTTT

v_call: TRBV14
cdr3_length: 15
j_call: TRBJ1-1
clone_size: -
d_call: -
cdr3_aa: CASSQEPTGIGKAFF
cdr3_nt: TGTGCCAGCAGCCAAGAGCCAACGGGGATCGGAAAAGCTTTCTTT

v_call: TRBV11-3
cdr3_length: 14
j_call: TRBJ2-5
clone_size: -
d_call: TRBD2
cdr3_aa: CASSQAGTSGFQYF
cdr3_nt: TGTGCCAGCAGTCAGGCCGGGACTAGCGGCTTCCAGTACTTC

v_call: TRBV30
cdr3_length: 13
j_call: TRBJ2-3
clone_size: once
d_call: -
cdr3_aa: CAWMPKSTDTQYF
cdr3_nt: TGTGCCTGGATGCCAAAGAGCACAGATACGCAGTATTTT

v_call: TRBV25-1
cdr3_length: 15
j_call: TRBJ2-3
clone_size: once
d_call: -
cdr3_aa: CASKGGATSTDTQYF
cdr3_nt: TGTGCCAGCAAAGGCGGGGCTACTAGCACAGATACGCAGTATTTT

v_call: TRBV7-8
cdr3_length: 12
j_call: TRBJ1-2
clone_size: -
d_call: -
cdr3_aa: CASSLALSGYTF
cdr3_nt: TGTGCCAGCAGCTTAGCGCTCTCTGGCTACACCTTC

v_call: TRBV7-2
cdr3_length: 12
j_call: TRBJ2-1
clone_size: once
d_call: -
cdr3_aa: CASSLVVNEQFF
cdr3_nt: TGTGCCAGCAGCTTAGTAGTCAATGAGCAGTTCTTC

v_call: TRBV7-9
cdr3_length: 12
j_call: TRBJ2-7
clone_size: -
d_call: -
cdr3_aa: CASSLAGGEQYF
cdr3_nt: TGTGCCAGCAGCTTAGCAGGCGGCGAGCAGTACTTC

v_call: TRBV6-1
cdr3_length: 15
j_call: TRBJ1-2
clone_size: many
d_call: -
cdr3_aa: CASTTPSGRSPGYTF
cdr3_nt: TGTGCCAGCACCACACCCTCCGGCCGAAGTCCTGGCTACACCTTC

v_call: TRBV2
cdr3_length: 13
j_call: TRBJ2-2
clone_size: few
d_call: -
cdr3_aa: CASSRDRPPRLFF
cdr3_nt: TGTGCCAGCAGTCGCGACCGACCTCCCCGTCTGTTTTTT

v_call: TRBV4-1
cdr3_length: 15
j_call: TRBJ2-1
clone_size: -
d_call: TRBD1
cdr3_aa: CASSQRAGGHNEQFF
cdr3_nt: TGCGCCAGCAGCCAACGCGCAGGGGGCCACAATGAGCAGTTCTTC

v_call: TRBV5-1
cdr3_length: 17
j_call: TRBJ2-2
clone_size: -
d_call: -
cdr3_aa: CASSLVSRRTNTGELFF
cdr3_nt: TGCGCCAGCAGCTTGGTTTCCAGACGGACGAACACCGGGGAGCTGTTTTTT

v_call: TRBV5-4
cdr3_length: 15
j_call: TRBJ2-3
clone_size: -
d_call: TRBD1
cdr3_aa: CASSSRTGGSDTQYF
cdr3_nt: TGTGCCAGCAGTTCCCGGACAGGGGGCTCAGATACGCAGTATTTT

v_call: TRBV7-2
cdr3_length: 14
j_call: TRBJ2-2
clone_size: -
d_call: -
cdr3_aa: CASSLAGGPGELFF
cdr3_nt: TGTGCCAGCAGCTTAGCGGGCGGGCCCGGGGAGCTGTTTTTT

v_call: TRBV4-2
cdr3_length: 19
j_call: TRBJ1-4
clone_size: -
d_call: -
cdr3_aa: CASSQVSLEAGGSNEKLFF
cdr3_nt: TGTGCCAGCAGCCAAGTCTCCCTGGAGGCCGGGGGGTCTAATGAAAAACTGTTTTTT

v_call: TRBV5-8
cdr3_length: 15
j_call: TRBJ2-2
clone_size: -
d_call: TRBD1
cdr3_aa: CASSKIGTETGELFF
cdr3_nt: TGTGCCAGCAGCAAAATCGGGACAGAGACCGGGGAGCTGTTTTTT

v_call: TRBV30
cdr3_length: 14
j_call: TRBJ2-1
clone_size: few
d_call: -
cdr3_aa: CAWSVMRGGREQFF
cdr3_nt: TGTGCCTGGAGTGTAATGAGGGGGGGCCGGGAGCAGTTCTTC

v_call: TRBV19
cdr3_length: 13
j_call: TRBJ1-2
clone_size: -
d_call: -
cdr3_aa: CASRTTANYGYTF
cdr3_nt: TGTGCCAGTAGGACCACAGCTAACTATGGCTACACCTTC

v_call: TRBV6-5
cdr3_length: 14
j_call: TRBJ2-7
clone_size: -
d_call: -
cdr3_aa: CASGQGGGVYEQYF
cdr3_nt: TGTGCCAGCGGTCAGGGGGGAGGCGTCTACGAGCAGTACTTC

v_call: TRBV23-1
cdr3_length: 12
j_call: TRBJ2-7
clone_size: -
d_call: -
cdr3_aa: CASSPGPYEQYF
cdr3_nt: TGCGCCAGCAGTCCCGGGCCCTACGAGCAGTACTTC

v_call: TRBV7-6
cdr3_length: 17
j_call: TRBJ2-7
clone_size: few
d_call: -
cdr3_aa: CASSLGGGPGGVYEQYF
cdr3_nt: TGTGCCAGCAGCTTAGGGGGAGGGCCAGGGGGCGTCTACGAGCAGTACTTC

v_call: TRBV29-1
cdr3_length: 16
j_call: TRBJ2-5
clone_size: -
d_call: TRBD2
cdr3_aa: CSVEGLGSGGQETQYF
cdr3_nt: TGCAGCGTTGAGGGCCTGGGGAGCGGGGGACAAGAGACCCAGTACTTC

v_call: TRBV18
cdr3_length: 13
j_call: TRBJ2-2
clone_size: -
d_call: -
cdr3_aa: CASSPREAGELFF
cdr3_nt: TGTGCCAGCTCACCACGGGAAGCCGGGGAGCTGTTTTTT

v_call: TRBV2
cdr3_length: 13
j_call: TRBJ2-3
clone_size: -
d_call: -
cdr3_aa: CASSRDSRDTQYF
cdr3_nt: TGTGCCAGCAGCCGAGACTCTAGGGATACGCAGTATTTT

v_call: TRBV7-9
cdr3_length: 14
j_call: TRBJ2-5
clone_size: -
d_call: TRBD2
cdr3_aa: CASSASWGGETQYF
cdr3_nt: TGTGCCAGCAGCGCCTCGTGGGGAGGGGAGACCCAGTACTTC

v_call: TRBV5-4
cdr3_length: 15
j_call: TRBJ1-1
clone_size: -
d_call: TRBD1
cdr3_aa: CASSEGGGGWTEAFF
cdr3_nt: TGTGCCAGCAGCGAAGGGGGCGGGGGTTGGACTGAAGCTTTCTTT

v_call: TRBV18
cdr3_length: 14
j_call: TRBJ2-7
clone_size: -
d_call: -
cdr3_aa: CASSPPSGANEQYF
cdr3_nt: TGTGCCAGCTCACCACCTTCAGGGGCCAACGAGCAGTACTTC

v_call: TRBV27
cdr3_length: 15
j_call: TRBJ2-7
clone_size: -
d_call: TRBD2
cdr3_aa: CASKPGGGGSYEQYF
cdr3_nt: TGTGCCAGCAAGCCGGGAGGTGGGGGCTCCTACGAGCAGTACTTC

v_call: TRBV7-9
cdr3_length: 15
j_call: TRBJ1-6
clone_size: few
d_call: -
cdr3_aa: CASSLVSQSSSPLHF
cdr3_nt: TGTGCCAGCAGCTTAGTGAGTCAGTCGAGTTCACCCCTCCACTTT

v_call: TRBV6-1
cdr3_length: 15
j_call: TRBJ1-2
clone_size: -
d_call: TRBD1
cdr3_aa: CASSEGGQGAWGYTF
cdr3_nt: TGTGCCAGCAGTGAAGGGGGACAGGGTGCTTGGGGCTACACCTTC

v_call: TRBV7-2
cdr3_length: 16
j_call: TRBJ2-1
clone_size: -
d_call: -
cdr3_aa: CASSSLRLERGNEQFF
cdr3_nt: TGTGCCAGCAGCTCACTCAGACTAGAGAGGGGGAATGAGCAGTTCTTC

v_call: TRBV5-8
cdr3_length: 11
j_call: TRBJ2-5
clone_size: once
d_call: -
cdr3_aa: CASTRRETQYF
cdr3_nt: TGTGCCAGCACCCGGAGGGAGACCCAGTACTTC

v_call: TRBV13
cdr3_length: 14
j_call: TRBJ2-4
clone_size: -
d_call: -
cdr3_aa: CASSSELAKNIQYF
cdr3_nt: TGTGCCAGCAGCTCTGAGTTAGCCAAAAACATTCAGTACTTC

v_call: TRBV30
cdr3_length: 12
j_call: TRBJ2-5
clone_size: -
d_call: -
cdr3_aa: CAWSPTQGRQYF
cdr3_nt: TGTGCCTGGAGTCCAACACAGGGGAGGCAGTACTTC

v_call: TRBV18
cdr3_length: 16
j_call: TRBJ1-6
clone_size: -
d_call: -
cdr3_aa: CASSPAESSYNSPLHF
cdr3_nt: TGTGCCAGCTCACCTGCGGAGAGCTCCTATAATTCACCCCTCCACTTT

v_call: TRBV10-3
cdr3_length: 13
j_call: TRBJ2-7
clone_size: -
d_call: -
cdr3_aa: CAINREPPYEQYF
cdr3_nt: TGTGCCATCAACCGGGAGCCTCCCTACGAGCAGTACTTC